The present T cell receptor (beta chain) was sequenced within a study of T cell repertoires in cytomegalovirus infection. In the study overall: Peptides in the study included HLA-C-restricted and HLA-B-restricted CMV epitopes. It can be stated that public TCR beta signatures indicated CMV infection as well as a matching HLA type.

Via MiXCR, TCRdb re-called the reads, giving one row per CDR3 protein. The sample gives fewer than 350,000 distinct CDR3 sequences, approximately 32% of which show up once; roughly 20% is in the top ten. This CDR3 contains 16 residues. V shed 5 bases, J shed 6 bases, and the junction held 13 bases outside the gene matches. The germline V gene has CDR1 MGHDK and CDR2 SYGVNS. This clonotype was detected a few times. What it recognizes is unknown. The material sequenced was cultured PBMCs, taken from culture after CMV antigen stimulation. V and J are TRBV25-1 and TRBJ2-5; TRBD2 agrees at 9 bases. This clonotype was sampled from a human donor in good health (CMV status not recorded). Some clones in this sample may be carry-over from other donors' samples. DNA of the CDR3: TGTGCCAGCAGTTACCAAGCGCTAGCGGGGTCCCAGACCCAGTACTTC. This translates into CASSYQALAGSQTQYF.